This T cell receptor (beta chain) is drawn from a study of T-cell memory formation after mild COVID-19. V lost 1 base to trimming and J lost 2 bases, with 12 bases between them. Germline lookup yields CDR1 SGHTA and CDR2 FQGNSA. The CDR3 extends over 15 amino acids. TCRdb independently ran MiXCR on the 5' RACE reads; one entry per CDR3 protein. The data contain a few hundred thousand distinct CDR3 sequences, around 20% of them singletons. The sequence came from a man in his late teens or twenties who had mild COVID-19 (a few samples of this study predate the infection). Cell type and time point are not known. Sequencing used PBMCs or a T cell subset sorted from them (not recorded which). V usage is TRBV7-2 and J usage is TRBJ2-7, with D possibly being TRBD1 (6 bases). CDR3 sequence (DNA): TGTGCCAGCAGCTTAGGGGGGCGGCCCACCTACGAGCAGTACTTC. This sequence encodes CASSLGGRPTYEQYF. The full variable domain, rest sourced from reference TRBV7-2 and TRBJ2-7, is GAGVSQSPSNKVTEKGKDVELRCDPISGHTALYWYRQSLGQGLEFLIYFQGNSAPDKSGLPSDRFSAERTGGSVSTLTIQRTQQEDSAVYLCASSLGGRPTYEQYFGPGTRLTVT.